The 16 T cell receptor beta chains given below trace back to one sample, sequenced in a study of beta chain features in type 1 diabetes. Their antigen targets remain unknown. Sequenced material consisted of expressed TCRB transcripts (all of the isolated RNA was reverse transcribed). Clones were read by immunoSEQ multiplex PCR, and TCRdb kept only the in-frame ones, dropping some. The sample shows 160,000 or so clones, approximately 9.1% of them seen only once. Regarding the study as a whole: A moderate, significant TCRB CDR3 shortening appeared in type 1 diabetes across four CD4+ subsets.

Sequenced: central memory CD4+ T cells from blood. The receptor source for this set is a woman in her twenties or thirties with type 1 diabetes.

This chain connects TRBV19 to TRBJ2-1; 12 bases are shared with TRBD2. Germline lookup yields CDR1 LNHDA and CDR2 SQIVND (reference sequence). V lost 6 bases and J lost 6; bases outside the gene matches: 3. The CDR3 runs to 14 residues. The CDR3 loop reads CASRTSGRLNEQFF. The CDR3 bases are TGTGCCAGTAGAACTAGCGGGAGGCTCAATGAGCAGTTCTTC.

This clone was recorded a few times. The chain couples TRBV11-2 to TRBJ2-7, with D unresolved. V was shortened by 8 bases and J by 8 bases, with 13 bases between the two germline ends. This CDR3 region has 11 residues. Germline values: CDR1 SGHAT, CDR2 FQNNGV. The CDR3 coding sequence is TGTGCCAGCGGGCAGGAAATAAAGCAGTACTTC. Its translation is CASGQEIKQYF. Together with reference TRBV11-2 and TRBJ2-7, the CDR3 gives the full variable domain: EAGVAQSPRYKIIEKRQSVAFWCNPISGHATLYWYQQILGQGPKLLIQFQNNGVVDDSQLPKDRFSAERLKGVDSTLKIQPAKLEDSAVYLCASGQEIKQYFGPGTRLTVT.

The CDR3 bases are TGTGCCAGCAGCCGCGGGGACTCTAACTATGGCTACACCTTC. Its protein is CASSRGDSNYGYTF. J is TRBJ1-2 and V is TRBV16, with D perhaps matching TRBD1 (5 bases). The CDR3 contains 14 residues. Trimming left V 4 bases short and J 0 bases short, with 9 bases between. Germline assignment: CDR1 KGHSY and CDR2 FQNENV. Full variable domain (outside the CDR3, taken from reference TRBV16 and TRBJ1-2): GEEVAQTPKHLVRGEGQKAKLYCAPIKGHSYVFWYQQVLKNEFKFLISFQNENVFDETGMPKERFSAKCLPNSPCSLEIQATKLEDSAVYFCASSRGDSNYGYTFGSGTRLTVV.

This clone was found a few times. The genes are TRBV30 and TRBJ1-2, with a possible D match to TRBD1 (6 bases). The CDR3 runs 14 residues. The V gene lost 0 bases and the J gene lost 7 bases, with 15 bases spanning the gap. Germline V gene data show CDR1 as GTSNPN and CDR2 as SVGIG (reference sequence). CDR3 DNA: TGTGCCTGGAGTGTACTATCAGGGGCCCGTGGCTACACCTTC. Residues: CAWSVLSGARGYTF.

J is TRBJ2-3 and V is TRBV28; 14 bases are a match to TRBD2. The junction had 7 bases not matched to a gene; V was cut back by 3 bases and J by 14 bases. The CDR3 spans 14 residues. Germline CDR1 MDHEN, CDR2 SYDVKM. Written as DNA, the CDR3 is TGTGCCAGCAGTTTCCCGACTAGCGGGAGGGCCCCGTATTTT. It yields the protein CASSFPTSGRAPYF.

This clone has ten or more counts. The rearrangement links TRBV7-3 to TRBJ2-5; D may be TRBD2 (6 bases). V lost 4 bases to trimming and J lost 5 bases, with 11 bases between them. The CDR3 contains 13 residues. Germline V gives CDR1 SGHTA, CDR2 FQGTGA. DNA for the CDR3: TGTGCCAGCAGCTCCATACGGGGGGAGACCCAGTACTTC. Amino acid sequence: CASSSIRGETQYF.

This clone has more than one count but fewer than ten. The chain joins TRBV7-2 to TRBJ2-3; D is undetermined. There are 15 residues in the CDR3. The V gene's germline CDR1 is SGHTA and CDR2 FQGNSA. Trimming pared 1 base from V and 0 bases from J, leaving 8 bases between. This CDR3 is CASSLEAVSTDTQYF. CDR3 nucleotide sequence: TGTGCCAGCAGCTTAGAGGCGGTTAGCACAGATACGCAGTATTTT.

This clone turned up a few times. The V call is TRBV21-1, the J call TRBJ2-5; no DNA check was done on the table's D call, TRBD2. TRBV21-1 is noted as a pseudogene. This CDR3 comprises 16 residues. The CDR3 DNA reads as TGTGCCAGCAGAATTAGCTTGAGGGTAGACCAAGAGACCCAGTACTTC. As protein: CASRISLRVDQETQYF.

In its sample, this clone was seen a few times. V and J are TRBV7-2 and TRBJ2-1, with unresolved D. Germline CDR1 reads SGHTA; CDR2 reads FQGNSA. V dropped 1 base and J dropped 12 bases, with 10 bases sitting between them. The CDR3 covers 12 residues. The CDR3, as DNA: TGTGCCAGCAGCTTAGGTTCCTATGCGCAGTTCTTC. Translating gives CASSLGSYAQFF.

This clone was found a few times. The V call is TRBV5-4, the J call TRBJ2-5; 10 nucleotides line up with TRBD2. V was clipped by 5 bases and J by 5 bases; unmatched bases: 9. Germline CDR1 reads SGHNT; CDR2 reads YYREEE (reference sequence). The CDR3 consists of 15 residues. CDR3 sequence reads: CASSRSSGSLETQYF. CDR3 in DNA: TGTGCCAGCAGTCGTTCTAGCGGGAGTTTGGAGACCCAGTACTTC. Filled out from reference TRBV5-4 and TRBJ2-5, the complete variable domain reads ETGVTQSPTHLIKTRGQQVTLRCSSQSGHNTVSWYQQALGQGPQFIFQYYREEENGRGNFPPRFSGLQFPNYSSELNVNALELDDSALYLCASSRSSGSLETQYFGPGTRLLVL.

The rearrangement uses TRBV7-9 and TRBJ1-1; 7 bases are shared with TRBD1. This CDR3 contains 14 residues. CDR1 and CDR2 from the germline V gene are SEHNR and FQNEAQ (reference sequence). V lost 6 bases to trimming and J lost 5 bases; unmatched junction nucleotides: 9. The CDR3: CASSPQGVGTEAFF. CDR3 in DNA: TGTGCCAGCAGTCCTCAGGGGGTAGGGACTGAAGCTTTCTTT.

The chain carries TRBV6-6 and TRBJ2-7; a possible D gene is TRBD2 (5 bases). The CDR3 is 14 amino acids. V was cut by 6 bases and J by 3 bases, with 15 bases left in between. Germline lookup yields CDR1 MNHNY and CDR2 SVGAGI (reference sequence). The CDR3 sequence is CASSFDVGSYEQYF. CDR3 nucleotide sequence: TGTGCCAGCAGCTTCGACGTTGGGAGCTACGAGCAGTACTTC.

This chain connects TRBV29-1 to TRBJ1-1, with 9 bases matching TRBD1. Trimming at V came to 6 bases and at J to 11 bases, leaving 13 bases not matched to a gene. The V gene's germline CDR1 is SQVTM and CDR2 ANQGSEA. The CDR3 runs to 13 residues. CDR3 coding DNA: TGCAGCGTGTCGGGGGGGACAGGGCGGGAGGCTTTCTTT. Protein sequence: CSVSGGTGREAFF.

This clone has just a few counts. CDR3 sequence (DNA): TGTGCCAGTAGTCCGACAGGGTACACTGAAGCTTTCTTT. Protein sequence: CASSPTGYTEAFF. The V call is TRBV19, the J call TRBJ1-1, with 7 nucleotides matching TRBD1. Germline values: CDR1 LNHDA, CDR2 SQIVND (reference sequence). The CDR3 is 13 residues long. Trimming cost V 5 bases and J 3 bases; bases outside gene matches: 3.

There are a few counts of this clone. The chain links TRBV7-9 to TRBJ2-1, with 9 bases identical to TRBD2. Looked up from germline, CDR1 is SEHNR and CDR2 is FQNEAQ (reference sequence). The V and J ends lost 5 bases and 1 base, in that order; junction bases with no gene match: 3. The CDR3 is 15 residues long. As DNA, the CDR3 is TGTGCCAGCAGCGTGACTAGCGGTTCCTACAATGAGCAGTTCTTC. It translates to CASSVTSGSYNEQFF.

The J gene is TRBJ2-1, the V gene TRBV7-2; the match to TRBD1 covers 8 bases. The germline CDR1 and CDR2 sequences are SGHTA and FQGNSA. The V segment lost 7 bases and the J segment 2 bases; nucleotides outside the gene matches: 7. CDR3 length equals 15 residues. The CDR3 region is CASIRGTGTYNEQFF. The CDR3 DNA reads as TGTGCCAGCATCCGTGGGACAGGAACCTACAATGAGCAGTTCTTC.